This entry describes one T cell receptor beta chain. Its cognate antigen is unknown. Profiled with immunoSEQ multiplex PCR; TCRdb holds only in-frame clones, not every one. The table lists approximately 190,000 clones, over 65% of them singletons. The sample belongs to a study of cytomegalovirus exposure and HLA in healthy donors. Study-wide results and limits: The authors enumerated around 150 TCR beta chains as linked to cytomegalovirus. The authors confirmed in vitro that a few CMV-associated chains were specific for CMV antigens.

The CDR3 is 12 residues long. Germline lookup yields CDR1 SNHLY and CDR2 FYNNEI. Germline trimming cut 7 bases from V and 12 bases from J; bases unmatched to any gene: 8. Sequencing input: PBMCs. The chain recombines TRBV2 with TRBJ2-1, with TRBD2 matching over 8 bases. This sequence originates from a man in his late teens or twenties in good health and CMV-seropositive. The chain's CDR3 is CASTGGGTRQFF. The DNA of the CDR3 is TGTGCCAGCACCGGGGGGGGGACCCGGCAGTTCTTC.